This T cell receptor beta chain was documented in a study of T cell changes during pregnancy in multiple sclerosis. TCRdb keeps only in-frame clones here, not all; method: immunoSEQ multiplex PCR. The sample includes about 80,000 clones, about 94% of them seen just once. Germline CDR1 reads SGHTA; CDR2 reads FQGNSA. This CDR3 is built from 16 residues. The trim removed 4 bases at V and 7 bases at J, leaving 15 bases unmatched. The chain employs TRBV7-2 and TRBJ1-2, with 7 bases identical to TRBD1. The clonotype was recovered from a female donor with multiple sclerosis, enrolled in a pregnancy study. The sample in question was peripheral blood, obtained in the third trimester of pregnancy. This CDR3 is CASSSGADRSLSGYTF. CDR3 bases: TGTGCCAGCAGCTCGGGGGCGGACAGGTCGCTTTCTGGCTACACCTTC.